These 27 T cell receptor beta chains were sequenced from one sample in a study of cytomegalovirus exposure and HLA in healthy donors. Vbeta (60) and Jbeta (13) primers were used in the PCR. The repertoire was sequenced with immunoSEQ multiplex PCR; TCRdb's copy has only in-frame clones and lacks some. The table has about 200,000 clones, roughly 85% seen once. The sequencing input was PBMCs. The source of these receptors is a woman aged 25-40 years in good health and CMV-seropositive.

The chain links TRBV7-6 to TRBJ2-1, with 10 bases that match TRBD2. Per germline, CDR1 SGHVS and CDR2 FNYEAQ. The CDR3 is made up of 16 amino acids. V lost 5 bases to trimming and J lost 3 bases; unmatched junction nucleotides: 7. The CDR3 loop reads CASSHLAGGFYNEQFF. DNA for the CDR3: TGTGCCAGCAGCCACTTAGCGGGGGGATTCTACAATGAGCAGTTCTTC.

As for this clone: This same CDR3 is encoded by further DNA sequences in the sample. V usage is TRBV18 and J usage is TRBJ1-2; possible D gene TRBD1, 5 bases. Germline V gene lookup returns CDR1 KGHSH and CDR2 LQKENI. This CDR3 is built from 14 residues. Deletions cut 2 bases from V and 6 bases from J, with 13 bases between. This CDR3 is CASSPSGREDGYTF. The CDR3 nucleotides read TGTGCCAGCTCACCATCGGGCAGGGAAGATGGCTACACCTTC.

The chain carries TRBV4-1 and TRBJ1-2; D is unresolved. The V gene lost 1 base and the J gene lost 0 bases, with 6 bases spanning the gap. Germline loops: CDR1 MGHRA, CDR2 YSYEKL. The CDR3 runs 14 residues. This CDR3 is CASSQGAANYGYTF. For the CDR3, the DNA is TGCGCCAGCAGCCAAGGGGCCGCTAACTATGGCTACACCTTC.

This chain connects TRBV5-1 to TRBJ2-6; TRBD1 is a possible D gene (6 bases). The CDR3 is 17 residues long. Trimming cost V 0 bases and J 1 base, with 11 bases left between them. Germline V gene data show CDR1 as SGHRS and CDR2 as YFSETQ. For the CDR3, the DNA is TGCGCCAGCAGCTTGGATACAGGGATATCTGGGGCCAACGTCCTGACTTTC. This translates into CASSLDTGISGANVLTF.

A word on this clone: One end of the junction is discordant with germline, which a read error may explain. The J gene is TRBJ2-7, the V gene TRBV5-6; TRBD1 aligns across 8 bases. Germline values: CDR1 SGHDT, CDR2 YYEEEE. The CDR3 consists of 14 residues. This CDR3 reads CAGSFGTGVHEQYF. The CDR3 coding sequence is TGTGCCGGCAGCTTCGGGACAGGTGTCCACGAGCAGTACTTC.

V gene TRBV30 combines with J gene TRBJ1-1, with 7 bases aligning to TRBD1. The germline CDR1 and CDR2 sequences are GTSNPN and SVGIG (reference sequence). There are 13 residues in the CDR3. The junction had 3 bases not matched to a gene; V was cut back by 1 base and J by 4 bases. As DNA, the CDR3 is TGTGCCTGGAGTGCCAACAGGGGCACTGAAGCTTTCTTT. Its translation: CAWSANRGTEAFF.

This sequence joins TRBV7-8 and TRBJ2-7, with a tentative D call TRBD2 (6 bases). V was cut by 1 base and J by 6 bases, with 16 bases left in between. The CDR3 length is 15 residues. Germline CDR1 SGHVS, CDR2 FQNEAQ. The DNA of the CDR3 is TGTGCCAGCAGCTTAGGTAGCGGTGCGGGCGGCGAGCAGTACTTC. Translation gives CASSLGSGAGGEQYF. Full variable domain (missing parts from reference TRBV7-8 and TRBJ2-7): GAGVSQSPRYKVAKRGQDVALRCDPISGHVSLFWYQQALGQGPEFLTYFQNEAQLDKSGLPSDRFFAERPEGSVSTLKIQRTQQEDSAVYLCASSLGSGAGGEQYFGPGTRLTVT.

J is TRBJ1-4 and V is TRBV7-2; possibly TRBD1 for D (5 bases). Trimming left V 5 bases short and J 8 bases short, with 21 bases between. The CDR3 spans 16 residues. Germline loops: CDR1 SGHTA, CDR2 FQGNSA. The CDR3 loop is CASSQLGVPSGEKLFF. Written as DNA, the CDR3 is TGTGCCAGCAGCCAATTGGGGGTCCCGAGCGGGGAAAAACTGTTTTTT.

In DNA, the CDR3 is TGTGCCAGCAGCATGAGGGCGGGTCAGCCCCAGCATTTT. Its translation: CASSMRAGQPQHF. V is TRBV7-8 and J is TRBJ1-5; no definite D call. Trimming shortened V by 5 bases and J by 6 bases, and 11 bases separated the two germline ends. Germline assignment: CDR1 SGHVS and CDR2 FQNEAQ. This CDR3 is built from 13 residues.

J is TRBJ2-1 and V is TRBV9; 9 positions match TRBD1. Germline V gives CDR1 SGDLS, CDR2 YYNGEE. CDR3 length equals 15 residues. V was clipped by 2 bases and J by 4 bases; unmatched bases: 4. The CDR3 sequence: CASSVRDREYNEQFF. Here the CDR3 DNA reads TGTGCCAGCAGCGTCCGGGACAGGGAATACAATGAGCAGTTCTTC.

The chain employs TRBV15 and TRBJ2-5; TRBD1 matches at 10 bases. The J segment lost 7 bases and the V segment lost 5 bases, leaving 7 bases of the junction unmatched. The germline gives CDR1 LNHNV, CDR2 YYDKDF (reference sequence). The CDR3 contains 14 residues. DNA of the CDR3: TGTGCCACCAGCGGGGACAGGGGACTTGTGACCCAGTACTTC. Translated: CATSGDRGLVTQYF.

This clone has just one count. The chain couples TRBV5-1 to TRBJ2-1; TRBD1 matches 9 bases. The CDR3 sequence is 14 residues long. Losses at the gene ends were 3 bases for V and 10 bases for J; bases not matched to a gene: 8. In germline, CDR1 is SGHRS, CDR2 YFSETQ. As DNA, the CDR3 is TGCGCCAGCAGCTCGGGACAGGGACAAACCGAGCAGTTCTTC. Its translation: CASSSGQGQTEQFF.

In this sample, this clone turned up once. V gene TRBV6-6 combines with J gene TRBJ2-1; D perhaps matches TRBD1 (5 bases). Per germline, CDR1 MNHNY and CDR2 SVGAGI (reference sequence). This CDR3 contains 15 residues. V lost 6 bases and J lost 0, with 12 bases in between. CDR3 DNA sequence: TGTGCCAGCAGCCCCACAGGTGACTCCTACAATGAGCAGTTCTTC. Translated, it gives CASSPTGDSYNEQFF.

The V call is TRBV14, the J call TRBJ2-7; possibly TRBD2 for D (5 bases). V was cut by 1 base and J by 3 bases, with 7 bases left in between. Germline CDR1 and CDR2: SGHDN and FVKESK. This CDR3 spans 13 amino acids. The CDR3 DNA is TGTGCCAGCAGCCAAGTGAGGGTCTACGAGCAGTACTTC. It codes for CASSQVRVYEQYF.

This clone turned up a few times. The chain has TRBV9 and TRBJ2-7, with a possible D match to TRBD1 (6 bases). CDR3 length: 11 residues. V shed 7 bases and J shed 3 bases, with 8 bases lying between them. Germline V lookup: CDR1 SGDLS, CDR2 YYNGEE. The CDR3 coding sequence is TGTGCCAGCGGGGGCCACTACGAGCAGTACTTC. Its protein is CASGGHYEQYF. Filled out from reference TRBV9 and TRBJ2-7, the complete variable domain reads DSGVTQTPKHLITATGQRVTLRCSPRSGDLSVYWYQQSLDQGLQFLIQYYNGEERAKGNILERFSAQQFPDLHSELNLSSLELGDSALYFCASGGHYEQYFGPGTRLTVT.

This chain uses TRBV27 with TRBJ2-7; D remains unclear. Trimming pared 3 bases from V and 0 bases from J, leaving 6 bases between. The CDR3 length is 13 residues. Germline-derived CDR1 and CDR2 are MNHEY and SMNVEV (reference sequence). The CDR3 loop reads CASSFRSSYEQYF. CDR3 in DNA: TGTGCCAGCAGTTTCCGGAGCTCCTACGAGCAGTACTTC.

The rearrangement links TRBV19 to TRBJ2-7; 10 bases map to TRBD2. V lost 3 bases to trimming and J lost 0 bases; unmatched junction nucleotides: 2. The CDR3 runs 15 residues. The V gene's germline CDR1 is LNHDA and CDR2 SQIVND (reference sequence). The CDR3: CASSIVAGGSYEQYF. DNA for the CDR3: TGTGCCAGTAGTATTGTAGCGGGGGGCTCCTACGAGCAGTACTTC.

The chain has TRBV9 and TRBJ2-2, with 9 nucleotides matching TRBD1. This CDR3 is built from 14 residues. CDR1 and CDR2 from the germline V gene are SGDLS and YYNGEE. Trimming took 4 bases from V and 7 from J; bases not matched to a gene: 5. The CDR3 region is CASSYRGQVGELFF. CDR3 sequence (DNA): TGTGCCAGCAGCTACAGGGGGCAGGTCGGGGAGCTGTTTTTT.

This clone was seen only a few times. The chain joins TRBV15 to TRBJ1-1; a possible D gene is TRBD1 (5 bases). V dropped 5 bases and J dropped 1 base, with 11 bases sitting between them. Germline loops: CDR1 LNHNV, CDR2 YYDKDF (reference sequence). The CDR3 has 14 amino acids. CDR3 region: CATSFGGSNTEAFF. The CDR3 DNA follows: TGTGCCACCAGCTTCGGGGGGTCGAACACTGAAGCTTTCTTT.

V and J are TRBV11-3 and TRBJ2-7; 8 bases are a match to TRBD2. With 5 bases clipped from V and 5 bases from J, the junction kept 14 bases outside the gene matches. This CDR3 comprises 16 residues. Germline loops: CDR1 SGHNT, CDR2 YENEEA. CDR3 residues: CASSPTPGTSRDEQYF. CDR3 nucleotide sequence: TGTGCCAGCAGCCCGACCCCCGGGACTAGTCGCGACGAGCAGTACTTC.

The rearrangement uses TRBV6-1 and TRBJ2-3; 7 bases fit TRBD2. The CDR3 length is 12 residues. V shed 7 bases and J 7 bases; nucleotides not matched to a gene: 5. Per germline, CDR1 MNHNS and CDR2 SASEGT. The CDR3 DNA reads as TGTGCCAGCAATGGGGGGGAATATACGCAGTATTTT. Its protein product is CASNGGEYTQYF.

The chain employs TRBV30 and TRBJ2-2, with D tentatively TRBD2 (5 bases). Trimming left V 5 bases short and J 1 base short, with 8 bases between. CDR1 GTSNPN and CDR2 SVGIG come from the germline V gene (reference sequence). The CDR3 sequence is 13 residues long. DNA of the CDR3: TGTGCCTGGGGCGGGCGGAACACCGGGGAGCTGTTTTTT. Its protein product is CAWGGRNTGELFF.

The chain is built from TRBV6-5 and TRBJ1-2; D gene ambiguous. The CDR3 has 13 residues. CDR1 is MNHEY and CDR2 is SVGAGI in the germline V gene. V shed 7 bases and J shed 4 bases, with 13 bases lying between them. DNA of the CDR3: TGTGCCAGCAAACGAGGAGCTACCTATGGCTACACCTTC. Protein: CASKRGATYGYTF.

The chain uses TRBV6-4 and TRBJ2-1, with 10 positions matching TRBD2. CDR1 is MRHNA and CDR2 is SNTAGT in the germline V gene. The CDR3 covers 16 residues. Trimming cost V 5 bases and J 8 bases; bases outside gene matches: 12. In nucleotides, the CDR3 is TGTGCCAGCAGTCCAAAAGCGGGAGGGCCGGTTGATGAGCAGTTCTTC. It codes for CASSPKAGGPVDEQFF.

This clone was seen a handful of times. The V call is TRBV25-1, the J call TRBJ1-1; D is possibly TRBD1 (5 bases). CDR3 size: 15 residues. Germline CDR1 reads MGHDK; CDR2 reads SYGVNS. V lost 7 bases, J lost 1 base, and 16 bases lay in between. The CDR3 loop reads CASIGGGRRNTEAFF. The CDR3, as DNA: TGTGCCAGCATTGGGGGGGGAAGGCGGAACACTGAAGCTTTCTTT.

J is TRBJ1-1 and V is TRBV2, with TRBD1 matching over 7 bases. The J segment lost 2 bases and the V segment lost 7 bases, leaving 7 bases of the junction unmatched. CDR1 and CDR2 from the germline V gene are SNHLY and FYNNEI. The CDR3 extends over 14 amino acids. CDR3 nucleotides: TGTGCCAGCACCGTACAGGGGCTTAACACTGAAGCTTTCTTT. Translating gives CASTVQGLNTEAFF.

A note on this clone: Different DNA sequences within this sample yield the same CDR3. The J gene is TRBJ2-7, the V gene TRBV7-9; no clear D. This CDR3 region has 12 residues. V shed 5 bases and J shed 0 bases, with 5 bases lying between them. Germline CDR1 and CDR2: SEHNR and FQNEAQ (reference sequence). CDR3: CASSPSSYEQYF. The CDR3, as DNA: TGTGCCAGCAGCCCTAGCTCCTACGAGCAGTACTTC.